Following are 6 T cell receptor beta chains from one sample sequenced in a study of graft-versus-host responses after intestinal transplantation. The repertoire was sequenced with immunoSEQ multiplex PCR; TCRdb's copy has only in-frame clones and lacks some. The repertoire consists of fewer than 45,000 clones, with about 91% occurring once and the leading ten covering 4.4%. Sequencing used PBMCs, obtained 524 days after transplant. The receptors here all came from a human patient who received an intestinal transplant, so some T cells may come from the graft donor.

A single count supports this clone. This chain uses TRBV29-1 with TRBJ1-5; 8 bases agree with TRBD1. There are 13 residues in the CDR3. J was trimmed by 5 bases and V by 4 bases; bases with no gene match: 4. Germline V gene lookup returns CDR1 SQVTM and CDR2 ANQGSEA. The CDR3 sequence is CSVGQGTDQPQHF. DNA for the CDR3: TGCAGCGTTGGACAGGGGACCGATCAGCCCCAGCATTTT.

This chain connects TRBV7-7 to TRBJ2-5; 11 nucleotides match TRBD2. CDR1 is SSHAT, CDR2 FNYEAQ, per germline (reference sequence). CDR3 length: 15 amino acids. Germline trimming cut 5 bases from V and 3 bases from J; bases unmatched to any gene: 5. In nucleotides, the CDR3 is TGTGCCAGCAGCGCCACGGGACTAGCGGAAGAGACCCAGTACTTC. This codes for CASSATGLAEETQYF.

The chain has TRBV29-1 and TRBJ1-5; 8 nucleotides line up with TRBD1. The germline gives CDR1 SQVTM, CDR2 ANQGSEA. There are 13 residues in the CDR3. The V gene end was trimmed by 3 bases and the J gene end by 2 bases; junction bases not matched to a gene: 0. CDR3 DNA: TGCAGCGTTGAGACAGGGGGCAATCAGCCCCAGCATTTT. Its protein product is CSVETGGNQPQHF.

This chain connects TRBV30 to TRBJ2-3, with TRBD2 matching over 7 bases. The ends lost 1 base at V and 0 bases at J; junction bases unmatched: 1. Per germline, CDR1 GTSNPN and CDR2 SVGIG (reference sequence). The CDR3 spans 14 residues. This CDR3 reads CAWSDGRSTDTQYF. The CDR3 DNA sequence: TGTGCCTGGAGTGACGGGAGGAGCACAGATACGCAGTATTTT.

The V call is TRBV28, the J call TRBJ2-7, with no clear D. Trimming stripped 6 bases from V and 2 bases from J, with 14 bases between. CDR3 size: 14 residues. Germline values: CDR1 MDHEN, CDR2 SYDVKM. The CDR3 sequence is CASSPPPGTYEQYF. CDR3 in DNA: TGTGCCAGCAGCCCGCCTCCCGGTACCTACGAGCAGTACTTC.

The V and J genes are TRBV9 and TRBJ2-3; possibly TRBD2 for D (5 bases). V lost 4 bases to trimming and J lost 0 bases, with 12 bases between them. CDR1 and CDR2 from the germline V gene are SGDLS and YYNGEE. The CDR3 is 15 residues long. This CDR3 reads CASSSEGVSTDTQYF. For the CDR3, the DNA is TGTGCCAGCAGCTCAGAGGGAGTAAGCACAGATACGCAGTATTTT.